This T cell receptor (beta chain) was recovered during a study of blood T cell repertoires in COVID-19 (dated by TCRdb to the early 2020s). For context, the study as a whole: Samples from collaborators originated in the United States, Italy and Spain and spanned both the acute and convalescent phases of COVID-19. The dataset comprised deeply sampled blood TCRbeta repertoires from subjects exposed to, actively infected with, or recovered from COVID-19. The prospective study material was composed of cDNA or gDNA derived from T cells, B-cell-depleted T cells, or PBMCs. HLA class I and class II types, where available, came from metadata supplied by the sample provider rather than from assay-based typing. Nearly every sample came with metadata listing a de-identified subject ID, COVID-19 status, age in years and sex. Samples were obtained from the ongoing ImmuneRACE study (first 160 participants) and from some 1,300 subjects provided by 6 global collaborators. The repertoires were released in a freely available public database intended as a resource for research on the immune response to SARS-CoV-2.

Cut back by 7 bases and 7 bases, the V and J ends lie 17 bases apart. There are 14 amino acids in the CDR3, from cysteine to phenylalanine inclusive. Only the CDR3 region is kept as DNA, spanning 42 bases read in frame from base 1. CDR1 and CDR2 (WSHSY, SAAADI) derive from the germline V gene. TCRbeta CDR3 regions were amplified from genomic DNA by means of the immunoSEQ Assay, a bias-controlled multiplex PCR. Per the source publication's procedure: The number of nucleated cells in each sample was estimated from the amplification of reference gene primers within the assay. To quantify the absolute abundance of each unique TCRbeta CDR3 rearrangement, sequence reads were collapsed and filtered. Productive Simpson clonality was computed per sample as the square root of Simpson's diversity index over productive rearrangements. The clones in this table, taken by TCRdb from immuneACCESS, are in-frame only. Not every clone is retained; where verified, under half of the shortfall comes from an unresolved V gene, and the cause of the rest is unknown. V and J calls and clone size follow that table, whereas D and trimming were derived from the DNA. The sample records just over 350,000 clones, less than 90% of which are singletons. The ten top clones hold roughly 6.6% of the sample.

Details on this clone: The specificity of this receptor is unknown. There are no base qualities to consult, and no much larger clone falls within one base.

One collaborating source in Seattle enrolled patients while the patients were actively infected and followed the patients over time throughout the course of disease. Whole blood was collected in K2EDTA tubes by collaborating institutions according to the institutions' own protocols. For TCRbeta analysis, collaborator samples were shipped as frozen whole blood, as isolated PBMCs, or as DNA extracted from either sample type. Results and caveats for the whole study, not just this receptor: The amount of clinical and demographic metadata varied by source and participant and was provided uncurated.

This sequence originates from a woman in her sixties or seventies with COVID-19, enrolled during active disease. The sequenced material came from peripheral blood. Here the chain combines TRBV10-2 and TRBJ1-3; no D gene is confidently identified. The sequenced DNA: TGCGCCAGCAACGGTCCAGGCGTCTTCAACACCATATATTTT. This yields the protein CASNGPGVFNTIYF.